The 24 T cell receptor beta chains below were found in one sample sequenced in a study of beta chain features in type 1 diabetes. Findings of the study overall: All four CD4+ subsets from Type 1 diabetes patients carried moderately but significantly shorter TCRB CDR3s.

Their target antigens are unknown. cDNA synthesis used the whole RNA isolate, giving expressed TCRB sequences. Generated by immunoSEQ multiplex PCR, the TCRdb table keeps only in-frame clones and is missing some. The sample carries fewer than 450,000 clones, 13% recorded once. Sample: naive CD4+ T cells from blood. The receptors were sampled from a young woman with type 1 diabetes.

This clone was detected a few times. This chain connects TRBV7-3 to TRBJ2-7; 16 bases are shared with TRBD2. The germline V gene has CDR1 SGHTA and CDR2 FQGTGA. The CDR3 runs to 20 residues. V shed 0 bases and J 7 bases; nucleotides not matched to a gene: 15. CDR3 DNA sequence: TGTGCCAGCAGCTTAACGGGACTAGCGGGAGGGCCCTACCCTCTAGGAGAGCAGTACTTC. Translating gives CASSLTGLAGGPYPLGEQYF.

The genes are TRBV5-1 and TRBJ1-2; D might be TRBD1 (6 bases). The CDR3 has 17 amino acids. Germline V gives CDR1 SGHRS, CDR2 YFSETQ. The ends were cut back, 4 bases at V and 1 base at J, with 20 bases in the middle. The CDR3 DNA reads as TGCGCCAGCAGCCCGCTGGACAGAACCTCCCGTAACTATGGCTACACCTTC. This encodes CASSPLDRTSRNYGYTF.

V usage is TRBV15 and J usage is TRBJ2-7; the D gene is possibly TRBD2 (6 bases). CDR1 and CDR2 (germline): LNHNV, YYDKDF (reference sequence). The germline V and J ends were trimmed by 0 bases and 4 bases, with 22 bases remaining between them. This CDR3 is 18 amino acids long. The CDR3 sequence is CATSRDRVNTPRGYEQYF. The CDR3 coding sequence is TGTGCCACCAGCAGAGATCGGGTTAATACCCCTCGGGGGTACGAGCAGTACTTC.

The J gene is TRBJ2-5, the V gene TRBV7-3; 9 nucleotides align to TRBD2. Germline CDR1 reads SGHTA; CDR2 reads FQGTGA. The CDR3 runs 15 residues. Unmatched junction bases numbered 5, after V lost 6 bases and J lost 0 bases. CDR3 region: CASSPSGTYQETQYF. DNA for the CDR3: TGTGCCAGCAGTCCTAGCGGGACGTACCAAGAGACCCAGTACTTC.

The rearrangement joins TRBV7-9 to TRBJ1-2; TRBD1 agrees at 9 bases. V trimming: 2 bases; J trimming: 6 bases; junction bases outside the gene matches: 10. This CDR3 comprises 16 residues. Germline values: CDR1 SEHNR, CDR2 FQNEAQ (reference sequence). In DNA, the CDR3 is TGTGCCAGCAGCTTAACAGGGGGCCCACTAGGTGATGGCTACACCTTC. Its translation is CASSLTGGPLGDGYTF.

This clone was counted only a few times. The chain is built from TRBV14 and TRBJ2-5; 9 nucleotides agree with TRBD2. V was clipped by 4 bases and J by 5 bases; unmatched bases: 11. CDR1 is SGHDN, CDR2 FVKESK, per germline. The CDR3 extends over 16 amino acids. CDR3 sequence reads: CASSRLSGRPGETQYF. The DNA of the CDR3 is TGTGCCAGCAGCCGTTTAAGCGGGAGGCCGGGTGAGACCCAGTACTTC.

This clone was detected a few times. The J gene is TRBJ1-4, the V gene TRBV7-2, with TRBD1 as a possible D gene (5 bases). Trimming took 2 bases from V and 8 from J, leaving 15 bases between them. CDR3 length: 15 residues. CDR1 is SGHTA and CDR2 is FQGNSA in the germline V gene. The DNA of the CDR3 is TGTGCCAGCAGCTTATTTCAGGGATTTCAAGAAAAACTGTTTTTT. Its protein is CASSLFQGFQEKLFF.

This clone was seen more than once but under ten times. The genes are TRBV28 and TRBJ2-1; 8 bases fit TRBD2. Germline CDR1 and CDR2: MDHEN and SYDVKM. The V segment lost 5 bases and the J segment 7 bases; nucleotides outside the gene matches: 10. The CDR3 covers 15 residues. The chain's CDR3 is CASSPPWTSRNEQFF. The CDR3 DNA reads TGTGCCAGCAGTCCCCCCTGGACTAGCAGGAATGAGCAGTTCTTC.

In this sample, this clone turned up a few times. This chain uses TRBV27 with TRBJ2-2; TRBD2 agrees at 7 bases. The CDR3 is made up of 16 amino acids. With V trimmed by 6 bases and J by 0 bases, 7 bases remained unmatched. Germline CDR1 MNHEY, CDR2 SMNVEV (reference sequence). CDR3 sequence (DNA): TGTGCCAGCAGCTCCAGCGGGATGGCGAACACCGGGGAGCTGTTTTTT. Encoded protein: CASSSSGMANTGELFF.

This clone has more than one count but fewer than ten. The J gene is TRBJ1-2, the V gene TRBV30; D gene unclear. The CDR3 extends over 14 amino acids. The V end lost 0 bases, the J end lost 2 bases, and 10 bases lay between the germline ends. Looked up from germline, CDR1 is GTSNPN and CDR2 is SVGIG (reference sequence). CDR3 DNA sequence: TGTGCCTGGAGTGTAGCGTCGAGGAACTATGGCTACACCTTC. Residues: CAWSVASRNYGYTF.

V is TRBV18 and J is TRBJ1-4, with TRBD1 matching 7 bases. This CDR3 spans 15 amino acids. Germline V gene data show CDR1 as KGHSH and CDR2 as LQKENI. V gave up 3 bases and J gave up 4 bases; unmatched junction bases: 5. The CDR3 coding sequence is TGTGCCAGCTCACCGACTCGACAGGGTAATGAAAAACTGTTTTTT. It specifies CASSPTRQGNEKLFF.

This clone has just a few counts. The chain links TRBV7-9 to TRBJ1-5; D ambiguous. V was shortened by 5 bases and J by 4 bases, with 15 bases between the two germline ends. CDR1 is SEHNR, CDR2 FQNEAQ, per germline (reference sequence). The CDR3 spans 15 residues. CDR3 nucleotide sequence: TGTGCCAGCAGCGTTGGACTCTCGCCTAATCAGCCCCAGCATTTT. Encoded protein: CASSVGLSPNQPQHF.

Only a few counts were recorded for this clone. The rearrangement links TRBV5-1 to TRBJ2-2; TRBD2 matches at 9 bases. This CDR3 comprises 16 residues. The junction had 5 bases not matched to a gene; V was cut back by 0 bases and J by 5 bases. CDR1 is SGHRS, CDR2 YFSETQ, per germline. The CDR3 region has the DNA TGCGCCAGCAGCTTGGCAAGCGGGAGGAATACCGGGGAGCTGTTTTTT. Translation gives CASSLASGRNTGELFF. The full variable domain, rest sourced from reference TRBV5-1 and TRBJ2-2, is KAGVTQTPRYLIKTRGQQVTLSCSPISGHRSVSWYQQTPGQGLQFLFEYFSETQRNKGNFPGRFSGRQFSNSRSEMNVSTLELGDSALYLCASSLASGRNTGELFFGEGSRLTVL.

CDR3 loop: CASSPWTGVNYGYTF. The CDR3 coding sequence is TGTGCCAGCAGCCCCTGGACAGGGGTAAACTATGGCTACACCTTC. The chain combines TRBV7-9 with TRBJ1-2; 9 nucleotides match TRBD1. The germline gives CDR1 SEHNR, CDR2 FQNEAQ (reference sequence). The CDR3 contains 15 residues. The V segment lost 5 bases and the J segment 2 bases; nucleotides outside the gene matches: 6.

This rearrangement joins TRBV12-5 to TRBJ2-5; TRBD2 matches 16 bases. V shed 6 bases and J 5 bases; nucleotides not matched to a gene: 3. This CDR3 is 15 amino acids long. Germline V gene lookup returns CDR1 LGHNT and CDR2 FRNRAP. CDR3 protein: CASGSGLAGGETQYF. The DNA for the CDR3 is TGTGCTAGTGGCTCGGGACTAGCGGGAGGGGAGACCCAGTACTTC.

V gene TRBV5-1 combines with J gene TRBJ2-2; D is possibly TRBD2 (5 bases). Germline loops: CDR1 SGHRS, CDR2 YFSETQ. The length of the CDR3 is 15 residues. Trimming stripped 0 bases from V and 1 base from J, with 7 bases between. CDR3 DNA sequence: TGCGCCAGCAGCTTGGTGGCGGGGAACACCGGGGAGCTGTTTTTT. Translating gives CASSLVAGNTGELFF. Variable domain in full (rest from reference TRBV5-1 and TRBJ2-2): KAGVTQTPRYLIKTRGQQVTLSCSPISGHRSVSWYQQTPGQGLQFLFEYFSETQRNKGNFPGRFSGRQFSNSRSEMNVSTLELGDSALYLCASSLVAGNTGELFFGEGSRLTVL.

The V call is TRBV5-4, the J call TRBJ2-1; 11 bases line up with TRBD2. Trimming took 3 bases from V and 8 from J; bases not matched to a gene: 7. The germline CDR1 and CDR2 sequences are SGHNT and YYREEE (reference sequence). CDR3 size: 15 residues. The CDR3 region is CASSYPSGRMDEQFF. The CDR3 region has the DNA TGTGCCAGCAGCTATCCTAGCGGGAGGATGGATGAGCAGTTCTTC.

A few counts support this clone. The chain recombines TRBV25-1 with TRBJ2-3; D remains ambiguous. Trimming removed 5 bases from V and 6 bases from J, with 6 bases in between. There are 11 residues in the CDR3. CDR1 MGHDK and CDR2 SYGVNS come from the germline V gene. The DNA of the CDR3 is TGTGCCAGCAGTCCTCGGGATACGCAGTATTTT. It encodes CASSPRDTQYF.

There are a few counts of this clone. This chain links TRBV4-1 with TRBJ2-1; 12 bases map to TRBD2. Germline V gene data show CDR1 as MGHRA and CDR2 as YSYEKL. The CDR3 has 17 amino acids. Trimming removed 1 base from V and 9 bases from J; junction bases left unmatched: 10. CDR3 nucleotides: TGCGCCAGCAGCCAAGGGGGCGGGACTAGCGGGCCTGGTGAGCAGTTCTTC. This codes for CASSQGGGTSGPGEQFF.

This clone has just a few counts. This chain connects TRBV18 to TRBJ1-1, with a tentative D call TRBD1 (5 bases). V lost 3 bases, J lost 7 bases, and 9 bases lay in between. Germline CDR1 is KGHSH and CDR2 is LQKENI. This CDR3 is 12 amino acids long. In nucleotides, the CDR3 is TGTGCCAGCTCACCTGACAGATATGAAGCTTTCTTT. It encodes CASSPDRYEAFF.

There are a few counts of this clone. CDR3 region: CASSSPGGTTYEQYF. The CDR3 DNA sequence: TGTGCCAGCAGTTCACCCGGGGGTACCACCTACGAGCAGTACTTC. V usage is TRBV28 and J usage is TRBJ2-7, with TRBD2 as a possible D gene (6 bases). CDR1 and CDR2 from the germline V gene are MDHEN and SYDVKM. The V end lost 4 bases, the J end lost 2 bases, and 15 bases lay between the germline ends. The CDR3 is 15 amino acids.

A few counts support this clone. The V gene is TRBV6-5, the J gene TRBJ1-5; D unresolved. V was cut by 3 bases and J by 6 bases, with 15 bases left in between. CDR1 is MNHEY, CDR2 SVGAGI, per germline. The CDR3 loop spans 15 amino acids. The CDR3 sequence is CASSYGSGEGQPQHF. The CDR3 bases are TGTGCCAGCAGTTATGGTTCGGGAGAGGGTCAGCCCCAGCATTTT.

This clone was found a few times. The chain carries TRBV28 and TRBJ2-7, with TRBD2 matching over 7 bases. Germline V gene sequence: CDR1 MDHEN, CDR2 SYDVKM. J gave up 0 bases and V 4 bases, and 9 bases lay outside the gene matches. The CDR3 contains 16 residues. The CDR3 DNA sequence: TGTGCCAGCAGTTCGGCTAGCGGCCCAAGCTCCTACGAGCAGTACGTC. This encodes CASSSASGPSSYEQYV.

This chain connects TRBV2 to TRBJ1-2; tentatively, D is TRBD1 (5 bases). Germline CDR1 SNHLY, CDR2 FYNNEI. Trimming removed 4 bases from V and 3 bases from J, with 6 bases in between. The CDR3 extends over 12 amino acids. The CDR3 bases are TGTGCCAGCAGTGCGGGGGACTATGGCTACACCTTC. Protein: CASSAGDYGYTF.